Sequencing of this T cell receptor beta chain was carried out in a study of beta chain features in type 1 diabetes. Study-level points and caveats: A pattern of fewer insertions and more deletions at VDJ junctions was seen in type 1 diabetes patients. Moderate but significant shortening of TCRB CDR3s was recorded in all four CD4+ subsets from Type 1 diabetes patients.

Per germline, CDR1 LNHNV and CDR2 YYDKDF (reference sequence). CDR3 length equals 14 residues. Trimming took 7 bases from V and 1 from J; bases not matched to a gene: 3. This clone has a handful of counts. What it binds is not known. Isolated RNA was reverse transcribed in full, so expressed TCRB transcripts were sequenced. Profiled with immunoSEQ multiplex PCR; TCRdb holds only in-frame clones, not every one. The sample has hundreds of thousands of clones, approximately 12% seen once. The receptor comes from a man aged 18 to 30 in good health. V and J are TRBV15 and TRBJ2-1; TRBD2 matches 8 bases. Sequencing input: naive CD4+ T cells from blood. CDR3 sequence (DNA): TGTGCCACCACAAGCGGGAGTTCCTACAATGAGCAGTTCTTC. Its protein product is CATTSGSSYNEQFF.